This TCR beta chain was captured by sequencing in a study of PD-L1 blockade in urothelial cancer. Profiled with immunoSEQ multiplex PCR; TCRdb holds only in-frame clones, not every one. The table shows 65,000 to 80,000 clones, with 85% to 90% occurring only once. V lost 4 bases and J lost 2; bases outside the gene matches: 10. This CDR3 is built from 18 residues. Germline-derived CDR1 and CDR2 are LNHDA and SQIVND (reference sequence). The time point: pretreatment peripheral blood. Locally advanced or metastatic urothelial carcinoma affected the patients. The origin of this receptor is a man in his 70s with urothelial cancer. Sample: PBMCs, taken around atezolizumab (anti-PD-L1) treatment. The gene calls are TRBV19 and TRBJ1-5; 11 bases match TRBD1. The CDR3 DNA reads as TGTGCCAGTAGTAGGGGTTGGGGACAGGGGGGGGGCAATCAGCCCCAGCATTTT. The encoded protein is CASSRGWGQGGGNQPQHF.